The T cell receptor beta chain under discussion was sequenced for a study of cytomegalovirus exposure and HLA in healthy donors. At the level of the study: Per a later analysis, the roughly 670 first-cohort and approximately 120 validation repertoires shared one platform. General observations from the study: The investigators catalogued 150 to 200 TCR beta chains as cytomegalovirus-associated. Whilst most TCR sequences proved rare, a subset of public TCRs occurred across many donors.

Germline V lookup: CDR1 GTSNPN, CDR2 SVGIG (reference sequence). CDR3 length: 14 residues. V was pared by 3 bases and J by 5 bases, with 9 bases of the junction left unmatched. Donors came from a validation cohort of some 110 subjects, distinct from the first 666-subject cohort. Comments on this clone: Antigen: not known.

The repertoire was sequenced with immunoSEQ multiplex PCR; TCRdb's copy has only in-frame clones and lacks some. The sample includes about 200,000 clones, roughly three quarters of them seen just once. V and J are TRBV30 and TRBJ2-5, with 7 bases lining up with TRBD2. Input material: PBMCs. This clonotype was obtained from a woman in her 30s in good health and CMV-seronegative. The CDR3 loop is CAWRQAGRLETQYF. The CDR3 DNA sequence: TGTGCCTGGAGACAAGCGGGACGGTTGGAGACCCAGTACTTC.